This T cell receptor beta chain was retrieved from a study of early T cells in non-severe SARS-CoV-2 infection. In its sample, this clonotype was seen a few times. The TCR library protocol was used to attach unique molecular identifiers. These identifiers were attached to individual cDNA molecules. TCRdb re-called the 5' RACE reads through MiXCR, storing one row per CDR3 protein. In the table there are under 75,000 distinct CDR3 sequences, roughly 13% of which are singletons. Sequencing was done on a sample of whole blood. This sequence originates from an adult who was a healthcare worker with PCR-confirmed SARS-CoV-2 infection or an uninfected control (not recorded which).

The CDR3 loop reads CASSYVQGEWYGYTF. The CDR3 coding sequence is TGTGCCAGCAGTTACGTACAGGGGGAGTGGTATGGCTACACCTTC. This chain joins TRBV6-2 or TRBV6-3 and TRBJ1-2; 8 bases are shared with TRBD1. Trimming took 2 bases from V and 5 from J; bases not matched to a gene: 7. In germline, CDR1 is MNHEY, CDR2 SVGEGT. The CDR3 runs 15 residues.